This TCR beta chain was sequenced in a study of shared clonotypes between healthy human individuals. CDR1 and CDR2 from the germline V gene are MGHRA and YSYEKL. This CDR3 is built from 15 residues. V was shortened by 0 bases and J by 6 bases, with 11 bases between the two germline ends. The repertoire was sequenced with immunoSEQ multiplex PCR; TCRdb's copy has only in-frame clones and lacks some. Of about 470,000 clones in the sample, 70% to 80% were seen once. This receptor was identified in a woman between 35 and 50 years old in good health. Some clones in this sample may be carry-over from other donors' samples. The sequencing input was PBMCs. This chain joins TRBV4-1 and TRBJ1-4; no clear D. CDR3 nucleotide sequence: TGCGCCAGCAGCCAAGATGGTCGCACCCATGAAAAACTGTTTTTT. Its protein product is CASSQDGRTHEKLFF.